This T cell receptor (beta chain) was retrieved from a study of T cells after somatic rescue of genetic block. Germline CDR1 MNHEY, CDR2 SVGAGI. The CDR3 spans 11 residues. V lost 6 bases and J 5 bases, leaving 7 bases between the germline ends. Profiled with immunoSEQ multiplex PCR; TCRdb holds only in-frame clones, not every one. This sample has about 120,000 clones, with under 95% found just once. V and J are TRBV6-5 and TRBJ1-2, with D unresolved. Sequencing was performed on peripheral blood mononuclear cells (PBMCs). This sequence was found in a woman aged 18-29 years. The CDR3 reads CASRLGYGYTF. CDR3 DNA sequence: TGTGCCAGCAGGCTGGGTTATGGCTACACCTTC.